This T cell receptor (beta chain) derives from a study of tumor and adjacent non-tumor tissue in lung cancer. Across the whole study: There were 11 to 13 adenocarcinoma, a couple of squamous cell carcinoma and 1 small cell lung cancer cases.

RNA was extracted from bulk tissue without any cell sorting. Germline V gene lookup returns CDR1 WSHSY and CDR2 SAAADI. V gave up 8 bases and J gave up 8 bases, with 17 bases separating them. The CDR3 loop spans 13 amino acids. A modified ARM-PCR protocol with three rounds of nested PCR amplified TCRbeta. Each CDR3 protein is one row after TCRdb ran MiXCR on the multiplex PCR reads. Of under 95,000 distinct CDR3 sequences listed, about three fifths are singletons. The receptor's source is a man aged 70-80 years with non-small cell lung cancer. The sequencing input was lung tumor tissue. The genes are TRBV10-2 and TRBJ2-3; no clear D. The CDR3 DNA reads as TGCGCCAGCCTGAAGTCGCGCGCAGGTACGCAGTATTTT. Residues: CASLKSRAGTQYF.